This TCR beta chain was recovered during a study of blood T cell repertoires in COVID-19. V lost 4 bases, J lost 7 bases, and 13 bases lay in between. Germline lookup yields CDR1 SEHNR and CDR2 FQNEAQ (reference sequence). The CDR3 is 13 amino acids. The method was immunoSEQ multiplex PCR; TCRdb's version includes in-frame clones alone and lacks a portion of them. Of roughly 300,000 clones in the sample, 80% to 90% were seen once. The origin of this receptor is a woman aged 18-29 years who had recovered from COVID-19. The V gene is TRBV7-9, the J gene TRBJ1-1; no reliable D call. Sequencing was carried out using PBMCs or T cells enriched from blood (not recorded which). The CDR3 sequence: CASSSHWEGEAFF. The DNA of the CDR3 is TGTGCCAGCAGCTCACACTGGGAGGGTGAAGCTTTCTTT.